This entry concerns a single TCR beta chain. These data are taken from a study of control samples from healthy donors and cancer patients. Germline CDR1 SGHTS, CDR2 YDEGEE. The CDR3 loop spans 15 amino acids. The V and J ends lost 2 bases and 6 bases, in that order; junction bases with no gene match: 9. The method was immunoSEQ multiplex PCR; TCRdb's version includes in-frame clones alone and lacks a portion of them. This repertoire includes approximately 190,000 clones. Sample: blood. The V and J genes are TRBV5-8 and TRBJ2-7; 9 bases map to TRBD1. The sequence came from a woman under 40 in good health. CDR3 DNA: TGTGCCAGCAGCTTTGTCAGGACAGGGGATCGCGAGCAGTACTTC. This gives the protein CASSFVRTGDREQYF.